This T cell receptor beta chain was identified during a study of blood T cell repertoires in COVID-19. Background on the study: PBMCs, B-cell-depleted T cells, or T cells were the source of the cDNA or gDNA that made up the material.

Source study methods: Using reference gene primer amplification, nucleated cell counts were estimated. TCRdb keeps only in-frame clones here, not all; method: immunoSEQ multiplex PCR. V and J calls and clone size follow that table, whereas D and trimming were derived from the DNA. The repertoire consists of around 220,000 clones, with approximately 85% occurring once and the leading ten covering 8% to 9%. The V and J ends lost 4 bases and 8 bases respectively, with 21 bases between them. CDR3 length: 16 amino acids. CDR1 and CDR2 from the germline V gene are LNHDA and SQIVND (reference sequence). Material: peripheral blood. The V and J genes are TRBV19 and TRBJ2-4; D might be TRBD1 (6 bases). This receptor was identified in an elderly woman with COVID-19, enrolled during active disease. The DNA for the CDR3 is TGTGCCAGTAGTACCCGGACAGTCGGTCGGGTGGACATTCAGTACTTC. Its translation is CASSTRTVGRVDIQYF.